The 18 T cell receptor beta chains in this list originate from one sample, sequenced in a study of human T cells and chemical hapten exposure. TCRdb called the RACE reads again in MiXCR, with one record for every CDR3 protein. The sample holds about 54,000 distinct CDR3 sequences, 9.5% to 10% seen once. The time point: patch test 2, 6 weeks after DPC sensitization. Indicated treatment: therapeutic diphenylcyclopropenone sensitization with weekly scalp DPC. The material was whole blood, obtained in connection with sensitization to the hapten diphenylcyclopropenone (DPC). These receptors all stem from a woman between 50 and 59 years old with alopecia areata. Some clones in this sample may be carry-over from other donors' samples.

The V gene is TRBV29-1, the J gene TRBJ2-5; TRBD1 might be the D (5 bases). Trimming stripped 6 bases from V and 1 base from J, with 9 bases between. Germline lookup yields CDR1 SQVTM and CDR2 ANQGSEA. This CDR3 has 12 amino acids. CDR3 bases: TGCAGCGTCGTCAGGGCCCAAGAGACCCAGTACTTC. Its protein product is CSVVRAQETQYF.

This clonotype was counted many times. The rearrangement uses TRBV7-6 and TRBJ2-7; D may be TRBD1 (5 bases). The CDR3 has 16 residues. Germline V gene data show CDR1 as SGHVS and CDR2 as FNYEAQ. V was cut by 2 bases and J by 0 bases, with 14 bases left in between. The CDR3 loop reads CASSLSPRADSYEQYF. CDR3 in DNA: TGTGCCAGCAGCTTATCCCCCAGGGCCGACTCCTACGAGCAGTACTTC.

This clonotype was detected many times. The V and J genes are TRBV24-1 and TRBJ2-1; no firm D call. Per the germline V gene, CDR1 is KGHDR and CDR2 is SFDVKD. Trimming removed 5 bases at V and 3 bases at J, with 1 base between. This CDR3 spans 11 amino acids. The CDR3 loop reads CATSGYNEQFF. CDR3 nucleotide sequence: TGTGCCACCAGTGGCTACAATGAGCAGTTCTTC.

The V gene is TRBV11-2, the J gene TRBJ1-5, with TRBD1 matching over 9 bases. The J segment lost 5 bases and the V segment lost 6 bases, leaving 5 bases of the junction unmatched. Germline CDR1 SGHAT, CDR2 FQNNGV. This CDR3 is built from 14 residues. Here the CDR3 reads CASSLTGGHQPQHF. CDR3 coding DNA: TGTGCCAGCAGTCTAACAGGGGGCCATCAGCCCCAGCATTTT.

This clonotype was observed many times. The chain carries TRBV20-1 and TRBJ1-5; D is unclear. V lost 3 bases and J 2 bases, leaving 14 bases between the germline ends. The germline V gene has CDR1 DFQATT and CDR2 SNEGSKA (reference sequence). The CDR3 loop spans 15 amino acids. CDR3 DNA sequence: TGCAGTGCTAGCTTCGGGAGTATTGGCAATCAGCCCCAGCATTTT. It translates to CSASFGSIGNQPQHF.

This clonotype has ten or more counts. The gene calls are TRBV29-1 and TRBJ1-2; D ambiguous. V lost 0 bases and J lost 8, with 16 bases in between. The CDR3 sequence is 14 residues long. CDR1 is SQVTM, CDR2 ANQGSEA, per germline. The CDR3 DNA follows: TGCAGCGTTGAAGAGCAGGAAGGGCTGGGAGGCTACACCTTC. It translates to CSVEEQEGLGGYTF.

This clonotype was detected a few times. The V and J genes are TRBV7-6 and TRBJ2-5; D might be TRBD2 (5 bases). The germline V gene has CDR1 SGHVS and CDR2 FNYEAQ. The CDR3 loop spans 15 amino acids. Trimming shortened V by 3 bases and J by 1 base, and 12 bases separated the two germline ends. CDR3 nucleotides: TGTGCCAGCAGCTTCGAAGGAGCGGCCCAAGAGACCCAGTACTTC. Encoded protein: CASSFEGAAQETQYF.

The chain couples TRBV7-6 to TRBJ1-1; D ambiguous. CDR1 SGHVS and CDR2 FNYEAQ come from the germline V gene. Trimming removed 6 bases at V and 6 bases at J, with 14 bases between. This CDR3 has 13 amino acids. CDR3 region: CASSSLTAAEAFF. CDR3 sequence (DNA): TGTGCCAGCAGTTCTCTCACAGCTGCTGAAGCTTTCTTT.

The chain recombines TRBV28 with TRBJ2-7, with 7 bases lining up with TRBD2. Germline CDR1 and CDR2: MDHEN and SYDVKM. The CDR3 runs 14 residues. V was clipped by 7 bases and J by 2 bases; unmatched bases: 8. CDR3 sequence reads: CASTLPGGTYEQYF. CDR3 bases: TGTGCCAGCACCCTACCGGGGGGTACCTACGAGCAGTACTTC.

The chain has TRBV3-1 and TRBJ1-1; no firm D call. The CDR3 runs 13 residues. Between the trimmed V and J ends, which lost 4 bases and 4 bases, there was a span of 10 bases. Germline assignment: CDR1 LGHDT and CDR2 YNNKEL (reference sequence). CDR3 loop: CASSPRTATEAFF. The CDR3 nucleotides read TGTGCCAGCAGCCCCCGGACTGCCACTGAAGCTTTCTTT. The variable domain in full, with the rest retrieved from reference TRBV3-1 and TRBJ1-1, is DTAVSQTPKYLVTQMGNDKSIKCEQNLGHDTMYWYKQDSKKFLKIMFSYNNKELIINETVPNRFSPKSPDKAHLNLHINSLELGDSAVYFCASSPRTATEAFFGQGTRLTVV.

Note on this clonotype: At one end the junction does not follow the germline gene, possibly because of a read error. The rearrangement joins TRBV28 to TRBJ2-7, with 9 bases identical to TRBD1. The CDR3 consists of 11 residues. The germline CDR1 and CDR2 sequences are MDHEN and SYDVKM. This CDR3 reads CASSIPGQGPF. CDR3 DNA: TGTGCCAGCAGTATCCCGGGACAGGGACCCTTC.

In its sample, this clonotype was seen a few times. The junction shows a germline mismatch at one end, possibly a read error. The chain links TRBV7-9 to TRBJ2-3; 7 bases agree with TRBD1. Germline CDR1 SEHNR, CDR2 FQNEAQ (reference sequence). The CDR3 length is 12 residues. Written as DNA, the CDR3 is TGTGCCAGCAGCTCCACAGGGGATATGCAGTATTTT. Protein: CASSSTGDMQYF. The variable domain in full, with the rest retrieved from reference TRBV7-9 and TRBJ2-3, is DTGVSQNPRHKITKRGQNVTFRCDPISEHNRLYWYRQTLGQGPEFLTYFQNEAQLEKSRLLSDRFSAERPKGSFSTLEIQRTEQGDSAMYLCASSSTGDMQYFGPGTRLTVL.

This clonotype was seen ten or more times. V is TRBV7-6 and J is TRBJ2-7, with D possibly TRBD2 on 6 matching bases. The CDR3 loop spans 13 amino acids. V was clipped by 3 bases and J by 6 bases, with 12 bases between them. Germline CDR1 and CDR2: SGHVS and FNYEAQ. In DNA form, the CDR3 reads TGTGCCAGCAGCTTCCGGGACTTTTCCGAGCAGTACTTC. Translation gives CASSFRDFSEQYF.

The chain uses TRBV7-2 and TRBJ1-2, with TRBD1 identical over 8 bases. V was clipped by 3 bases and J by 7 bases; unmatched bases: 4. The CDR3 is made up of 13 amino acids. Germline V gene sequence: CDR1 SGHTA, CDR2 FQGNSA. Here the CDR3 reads CASSFDRGTGYTF. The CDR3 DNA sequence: TGTGCCAGCAGCTTCGACAGGGGCACTGGCTACACCTTC.

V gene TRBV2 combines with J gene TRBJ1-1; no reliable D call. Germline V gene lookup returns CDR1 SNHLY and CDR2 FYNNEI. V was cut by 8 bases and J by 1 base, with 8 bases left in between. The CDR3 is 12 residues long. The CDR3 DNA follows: TGTGCCAGCTCGATTACGAACACTGAAGCTTTCTTT. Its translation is CASSITNTEAFF.

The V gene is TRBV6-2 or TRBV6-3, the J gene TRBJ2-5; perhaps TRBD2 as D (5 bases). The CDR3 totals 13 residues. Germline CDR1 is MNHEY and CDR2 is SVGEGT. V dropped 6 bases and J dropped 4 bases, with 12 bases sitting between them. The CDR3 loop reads CASSTTRRETQYF. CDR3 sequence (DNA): TGTGCCAGCAGCACTACTAGGCGAGAGACCCAGTACTTC.

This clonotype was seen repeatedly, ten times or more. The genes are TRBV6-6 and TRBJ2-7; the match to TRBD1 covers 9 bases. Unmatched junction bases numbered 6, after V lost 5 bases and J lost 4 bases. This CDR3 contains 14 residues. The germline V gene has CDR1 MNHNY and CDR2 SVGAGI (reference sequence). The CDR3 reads CASSTGTGQYEQYF. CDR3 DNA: TGTGCCAGCAGTACCGGGACAGGGCAATACGAGCAGTACTTC.

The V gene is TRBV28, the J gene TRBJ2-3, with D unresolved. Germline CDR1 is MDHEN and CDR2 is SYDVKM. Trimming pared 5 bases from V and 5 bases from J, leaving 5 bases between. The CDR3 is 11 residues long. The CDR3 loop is CASSTLDTQYF. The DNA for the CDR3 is TGTGCCAGCAGTACGTTAGATACGCAGTATTTT.